The 30 T cell receptor beta chains in this list originate from one sample, sequenced in a study of blood T cell repertoires in COVID-19. Here immunoSEQ multiplex PCR was the method, and the copy in TCRdb shows in-frame clones only, minus some. The sample consists of 250,000 to 300,000 clones, more than 85% of them appearing once. Sequencing was carried out using peripheral blood. These receptor sequences come from a man between 35 and 55 years old with acute or convalescent COVID-19.

The CDR3 loop is CASSRTGFFRDTQYF. For the CDR3, the DNA is TGTGCCAGTAGCCGGACAGGGTTTTTTAGGGATACGCAGTATTTT. The J gene is TRBJ2-3, the V gene TRBV19, with 8 bases aligning to TRBD1. The junction had 11 bases not matched to a gene; V was cut back by 6 bases and J by 6 bases. CDR1 LNHDA and CDR2 SQIVND come from the germline V gene (reference sequence). CDR3 length: 15 amino acids.

The chain has TRBV7-2 and TRBJ1-1, with D perhaps matching TRBD1 (6 bases). The CDR3 is 15 amino acids. Trimming removed 5 bases from V and 2 bases from J, with 15 bases in between. Germline CDR1 is SGHTA and CDR2 is FQGNSA. The CDR3 region has the DNA TGTGCCAGCAGCGGCTCACAGGGAATAAACACTGAAGCTTTCTTT. This encodes CASSGSQGINTEAFF.

This sequence joins TRBV6-2 or TRBV6-3 and TRBJ2-4, with a weak D call TRBD1 (5 bases). Trimming stripped 3 bases from V and 0 bases from J, with 21 bases between. The CDR3 is 19 amino acids. The germline V gene has CDR1 MNHEY and CDR2 SVGEGT. The DNA for the CDR3 is TGTGCCAGCAGTTATTCGGACAATTCTGCGTTTATAGCCAAAAACATTCAGTACTTC. It codes for CASSYSDNSAFIAKNIQYF.

This rearrangement joins TRBV6-6 to TRBJ2-7; D is unclear. The CDR3 contains 15 residues. V was shortened by 7 bases and J by 3 bases, with 19 bases between the two germline ends. From germline, CDR1 is MNHNY and CDR2 SVGAGI (reference sequence). CDR3 in amino acids: CASTRVGQAVYEQYF. The DNA of the CDR3 is TGTGCCAGCACCCGAGTTGGGCAGGCCGTCTACGAGCAGTACTTC.

The rearrangement joins TRBV6-5 to TRBJ2-7; no definite D call. Trimming stripped 10 bases from V and 12 bases from J, with 22 bases between. Per germline, CDR1 MNHEY and CDR2 SVGAGI. The CDR3 runs to 12 residues. CDR3 region: CATTRNGSPPYF. In DNA, the CDR3 is TGTGCCACAACCAGGAACGGAAGCCCCCCGTACTTC.

The genes are TRBV5-1 and TRBJ2-1, with a possible D match to TRBD2 (5 bases). CDR1 and CDR2 from the germline V gene are SGHRS and YFSETQ. V gave up 0 bases and J gave up 4 bases, with 5 bases separating them. The CDR3 is 13 residues long. CDR3 in DNA: TGCGCCAGCAGCTTGGGGACTTACAATGAGCAGTTCTTC. The encoded protein is CASSLGTYNEQFF.

V is TRBV19 and J is TRBJ2-7; 7 bases align to TRBD1. The CDR3 extends over 14 amino acids. Per germline, CDR1 LNHDA and CDR2 SQIVND (reference sequence). V was clipped by 5 bases and J by 3 bases; unmatched bases: 7. Here the CDR3 DNA reads TGTGCCAGTAGTGCTCCGGGACAGAGCTACGAGCAGTACTTC. Translating gives CASSAPGQSYEQYF.

The rearrangement uses TRBV5-1 and TRBJ2-5; TRBD1 matches 7 bases. The V segment lost 2 bases and the J segment 4 bases; nucleotides outside the gene matches: 8. The germline V gene has CDR1 SGHRS and CDR2 YFSETQ. The CDR3 has 15 residues. The CDR3 is CASSFQGVGRETQYF. The CDR3 nucleotides are TGCGCCAGCAGCTTTCAGGGGGTAGGGAGAGAGACCCAGTACTTC.

The V and J genes are TRBV24-1 and TRBJ1-6; D may be TRBD1 (5 bases). Germline-derived CDR1 and CDR2 are KGHDR and SFDVKD. This CDR3 region has 13 residues. Trimming left V 6 bases short and J 8 bases short, with 10 bases between. Written as DNA, the CDR3 is TGTGCCACCAGTCGGGGGACGGATTCACCCCTCCACTTT. This encodes CATSRGTDSPLHF.

This chain connects TRBV7-9 to TRBJ1-6; D is undetermined. This CDR3 comprises 16 residues. V was shortened by 1 base and J by 7 bases, with 14 bases between the two germline ends. CDR1 and CDR2 (germline): SEHNR, FQNEAQ (reference sequence). The CDR3 nucleotides are TGTGCCAGCAGCTTAGGCGGGTACGCAAACAATTCACCCCTCCACTTT. This gives the protein CASSLGGYANNSPLHF. Full variable domain (missing parts from reference TRBV7-9 and TRBJ1-6): DTGVSQNPRHKITKRGQNVTFRCDPISEHNRLYWYRQTLGQGPEFLTYFQNEAQLEKSRLLSDRFSAERPKGSFSTLEIQRTEQGDSAMYLCASSLGGYANNSPLHFGNGTRLTVT.

This sequence joins TRBV18 and TRBJ1-2; the D gene is possibly TRBD1 (6 bases). Germline V CDR1 and CDR2: KGHSH, LQKENI. The CDR3 loop spans 15 amino acids. Trimming took off 0 bases at V and 4 bases at J, with 12 bases between the two ends. The CDR3 DNA is TGTGCCAGCTCACCACCGTCCCAGGGGACCTATGGCTACACCTTC. It is translated as CASSPPSQGTYGYTF.

This rearrangement joins TRBV5-4 to TRBJ2-1, with D possibly TRBD2 on 6 matching bases. The germline V gene encodes CDR1 SGHNT and CDR2 YYREEE (reference sequence). V lost 6 bases, J lost 0 bases, and 16 bases lay in between. This CDR3 is built from 16 residues. The CDR3 DNA reads as TGTGCCAGCAACGACTTGGGGGGTACCTCCTACAATGAGCAGTTCTTC. Amino acids: CASNDLGGTSYNEQFF.

V and J are TRBV29-1 and TRBJ1-5, with D possibly matching TRBD1 (5 bases). The germline gives CDR1 SQVTM, CDR2 ANQGSEA. The CDR3 is 14 residues long. The germline V and J ends were trimmed by 1 base and 6 bases, with 13 bases remaining between them. This chain's CDR3 is CSVEVGGEGQPQHF. The CDR3 coding sequence is TGCAGCGTTGAAGTCGGAGGGGAGGGTCAGCCCCAGCATTTT.

This chain connects TRBV4-1 to TRBJ2-3; TRBD1 might be the D (6 bases). V lost 1 base and J 10 bases, leaving 21 bases between the germline ends. Germline CDR1 MGHRA, CDR2 YSYEKL. The CDR3 length is 16 residues. This CDR3 reads CASSQASVALGGAQYF. CDR3 coding DNA: TGCGCCAGCAGCCAAGCATCCGTGGCCTTAGGGGGTGCGCAGTATTTT.

The genes are TRBV19 and TRBJ2-2; D is perhaps TRBD1 (6 bases). Germline lookup yields CDR1 LNHDA and CDR2 SQIVND (reference sequence). Trimming cost V 7 bases and J 3 bases, with 15 bases left between them. The CDR3 extends over 15 amino acids. CDR3 in DNA: TGTGCCAGTATCGATGGACAGTTTGACACCGGGGAGCTGTTTTTT. As protein: CASIDGQFDTGELFF. The full variable domain, with the rest looked up from reference TRBV19 and TRBJ2-2, is DGGITQSPKYLFRKEGQNVTLSCEQNLNHDAMYWYRQDPGQGLRLIYYSQIVNDFQKGDIAEGYSVSREKKESFPLTVTSAQKNPTAFYLCASIDGQFDTGELFFGEGSRLTVL.

V usage is TRBV5-1 and J usage is TRBJ2-2; D remains unclear. This CDR3 is built from 16 residues. Trimming pared 3 bases from V and 2 bases from J, leaving 14 bases between. Looked up from germline, CDR1 is SGHRS and CDR2 is YFSETQ. CDR3 residues: CASSSLPRINTGELFF. DNA for the CDR3: TGCGCCAGCAGCTCCCTACCTAGGATTAACACCGGGGAGCTGTTTTTT.

The genes are TRBV7-2 and TRBJ2-1; D unclear. This CDR3 comprises 13 residues. Trimming took 11 bases from V and 7 from J, leaving 18 bases between them. Germline lookup yields CDR1 SGHTA and CDR2 FQGNSA. This CDR3 reads CAAAPHPQNEQFF. CDR3 nucleotides: TGTGCCGCCGCGCCCCATCCCCAAAATGAGCAGTTCTTC.

Only one count was recorded for this clone. The chain carries TRBV20-1 and TRBJ2-3, with D hard to call. Trimming cost V 6 bases and J 6 bases, with 10 bases left between them. This CDR3 has 11 amino acids. The germline CDR1 and CDR2 sequences are DFQATT and SNEGSKA (reference sequence). CDR3 sequence reads: CSAYPRDTQYF. The DNA for the CDR3 is TGCAGTGCCTATCCCCGGGATACGCAGTATTTT.

This chain joins TRBV29-1 and TRBJ2-3; no reliable D call. This CDR3 contains 14 residues. Trimming pared 0 bases from V and 0 bases from J, leaving 7 bases between. Per the germline V gene, CDR1 is SQVTM and CDR2 is ANQGSEA. CDR3 sequence (DNA): TGCAGCGTTGAAGAGCGGCATAGCACAGATACGCAGTATTTT. It encodes CSVEERHSTDTQYF.

The chain carries TRBV3-1 (or the pseudogene TRBV3-2) and TRBJ1-1; D gene unclear. CDR1 LGHDT and CDR2 YNNKEL come from the germline V gene (reference sequence). The CDR3 is made up of 14 amino acids. The V and J ends lost 0 bases and 1 base respectively, with 6 bases between them. The CDR3 loop reads CASSQDAGNTEAFF. The CDR3 nucleotides are TGTGCCAGCAGCCAAGATGCGGGGAACACTGAAGCTTTCTTT.

The chain uses TRBV7-9 and TRBJ2-5; 12 bases map to TRBD2. V dropped 1 base and J dropped 2; count of bases not matched to a gene: 5. Germline lookup yields CDR1 SEHNR and CDR2 FQNEAQ (reference sequence). The CDR3 is made up of 17 amino acids. The CDR3 DNA reads TGTGCCAGCAGCTTAGATCGGACTAGCGGGGTTCAAGAGACCCAGTACTTC. Amino acids: CASSLDRTSGVQETQYF.

V gene TRBV12-5 combines with J gene TRBJ2-3, with D perhaps matching TRBD2 (5 bases). CDR3 length: 15 residues. Looked up from germline, CDR1 is LGHNT and CDR2 is FRNRAP. Trimming left V 7 bases short and J 2 bases short, with 16 bases between. Written as DNA, the CDR3 is TGTGCTAGTGCCACCCGACGGGGTGACACAGATACGCAGTATTTT. Protein product: CASATRRGDTDTQYF.

This chain links TRBV19 with TRBJ2-2; TRBD2 matches at 11 bases. V lost 5 bases, J lost 3 bases, and 5 bases stayed unmatched. Germline-derived CDR1 and CDR2 are LNHDA and SQIVND (reference sequence). The CDR3 has 16 residues. The CDR3 reads CASSDPGLADTGELFF. In nucleotides, the CDR3 is TGTGCCAGTAGTGATCCGGGACTAGCGGACACCGGGGAGCTGTTTTTT.

This clone has only one observation. The CDR3 DNA is TGTGCCAGCAGCTTAGATCAAGGGAGAGAAGCTTTCTTT. This encodes CASSLDQGREAFF. The V and J genes are TRBV11-3 and TRBJ1-1; D is undetermined. The CDR3 contains 13 residues. V lost 0 bases, J lost 8 bases, and 10 bases lay in between. Germline V gene data show CDR1 as SGHNT and CDR2 as YENEEA.

This clone was seen once. V and J are TRBV7-2 and TRBJ1-5, with TRBD1 matching over 7 bases. Per germline, CDR1 SGHTA and CDR2 FQGNSA. V gave up 5 bases and J gave up 5 bases; unmatched junction bases: 12. The CDR3 runs to 16 residues. The CDR3 sequence is CASSLALDRADQPQHF. For the CDR3, the DNA is TGTGCCAGCAGCCTCGCCCTCGACAGGGCCGATCAGCCCCAGCATTTT.

A note on this clone: Other DNA sequences in this specimen translate into the identical CDR3. The chain recombines TRBV9 with TRBJ1-2, with TRBD1 identical over 8 bases. Looked up from germline, CDR1 is SGDLS and CDR2 is YYNGEE. V shed 1 base and J 5 bases; nucleotides not matched to a gene: 4. The CDR3 has 14 residues. CDR3 in amino acids: CASSVSGGGYGYTF. The CDR3 coding sequence is TGTGCCAGCAGCGTATCAGGGGGCGGATATGGCTACACCTTC. The entire variable domain, with the rest obtained from reference TRBV9 and TRBJ1-2, is as follows: DSGVTQTPKHLITATGQRVTLRCSPRSGDLSVYWYQQSLDQGLQFLIQYYNGEERAKGNILERFSAQQFPDLHSELNLSSLELGDSALYFCASSVSGGGYGYTFGSGTRLTVV.

This chain joins TRBV24-1 and TRBJ2-1, with 9 bases that match TRBD2. The V gene end was trimmed by 5 bases and the J gene end by 4 bases; junction bases not matched to a gene: 14. Germline V gene sequence: CDR1 KGHDR, CDR2 SFDVKD. The CDR3 spans 18 residues. The CDR3: CATSAAAGGGGAYNEQFF. In nucleotides, the CDR3 is TGTGCCACCAGTGCCGCCGCCGGGGGCGGGGGGGCTTACAATGAGCAGTTCTTC.

The chain is built from TRBV29-1 and TRBJ1-1; D might be TRBD1 (5 bases). The CDR3 runs 13 residues. V was trimmed by 6 bases and J by 1 base, leaving 12 bases between them. Germline-derived CDR1 and CDR2 are SQVTM and ANQGSEA. CDR3 sequence (DNA): TGCAGCGTCGCAGGACACGCGAACACTGAAGCTTTCTTT. This sequence encodes CSVAGHANTEAFF. The whole variable domain, filled in from reference TRBV29-1 and TRBJ1-1, reads SAVISQKPSRDICQRGTSLTIQCQVDSQVTMMFWYRQQPGQSLTLIATANQGSEATYESGFVIDKFPISRPNLTFSTLTVSNMSPEDSSIYLCSVAGHANTEAFFGQGTRLTVV.

J is TRBJ1-2 and V is TRBV12-3 or TRBV12-4; 7 nucleotides line up with TRBD1. The CDR3 loop spans 13 amino acids. Trimming cost V 6 bases and J 8 bases; bases outside gene matches: 9. CDR3 region: CASRRGQEGGYTF. The CDR3 DNA reads TGTGCCAGCAGACGTGGACAGGAGGGAGGCTACACCTTC.

This chain joins TRBV19 and TRBJ2-7; a weak D match, TRBD1 (6 bases). Trimming left V 3 bases short and J 4 bases short, with 10 bases between. The CDR3 length is 13 residues. CDR1 is LNHDA, CDR2 SQIVND, per germline (reference sequence). The CDR3 sequence is CASSIIQGYEQYF. The CDR3 DNA is TGTGCCAGTAGTATCATACAGGGATACGAGCAGTACTTC.